This paragraph covers one T cell receptor beta chain sequence. The data originate from a study of CD8+CD57+ T cells in acquired aplastic anemia. The germline V gene encodes CDR1 SGDLS and CDR2 YYNGEE. The V end was cut by 5 bases, the J end by 4 bases, with 27 bases between. The CDR3 has 19 residues. TCR beta VDJ and CDR3 were profiled, and genomic DNA was the template. TCRdb fed the reads into MiXCR, producing one record per CDR3 protein. The sample has hundreds of thousands of distinct CDR3 sequences, 65% to 75% seen once. Input material: sorted CD4+, CD8+, or CD8+CD57+ T cells (not recorded which) from PBMCs. The TCR comes from a human donor in good health, serving as a control. V and J are TRBV9 and TRBJ2-2; D is undetermined. CDR3 amino acids: CASSIGFGGRQNGTGELFF. CDR3 sequence (DNA): TGTGCCAGCAGTATAGGTTTTGGCGGAAGGCAAAACGGCACCGGGGAGCTGTTTTTT.